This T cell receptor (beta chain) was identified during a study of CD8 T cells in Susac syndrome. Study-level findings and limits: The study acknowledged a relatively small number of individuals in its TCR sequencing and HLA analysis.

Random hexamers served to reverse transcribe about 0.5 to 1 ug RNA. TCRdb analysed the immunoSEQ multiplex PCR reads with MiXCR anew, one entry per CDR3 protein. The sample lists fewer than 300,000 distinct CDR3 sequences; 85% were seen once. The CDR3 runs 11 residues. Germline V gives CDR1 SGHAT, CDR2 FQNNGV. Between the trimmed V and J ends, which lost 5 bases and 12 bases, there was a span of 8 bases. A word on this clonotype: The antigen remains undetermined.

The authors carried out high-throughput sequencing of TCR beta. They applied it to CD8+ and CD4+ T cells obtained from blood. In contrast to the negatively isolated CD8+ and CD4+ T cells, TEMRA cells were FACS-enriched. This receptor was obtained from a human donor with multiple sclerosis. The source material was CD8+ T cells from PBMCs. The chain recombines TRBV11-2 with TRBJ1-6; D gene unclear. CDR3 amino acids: CASSAIGPLHF. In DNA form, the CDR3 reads TGTGCCAGCAGCGCCATCGGACCCCTCCACTTT.